The present T cell receptor (beta chain) was sequenced within a study of blood T cell repertoires in COVID-19. Study summary: Acute and convalescent COVID-19 samples came from the United States, Italy and Spain.

Assignment of participants to cohorts was predicated upon participant-reported clinical history. This clone showed up just once. Authors' data handling: For nucleated cells, counts were estimated from reference gene primer amplification. The data were produced by immunoSEQ multiplex PCR, yet TCRdb's version contains in-frame clones alone and is incomplete. V, J and clone size are those of that table, while D and trimming were read from the DNA. The table has under 300,000 clones, about 87% seen once; the top ten hold roughly 2.4%. CDR1 SGHRS and CDR2 YFSETQ come from the germline V gene. This CDR3 has 15 amino acids. Trimming left V 5 bases short and J 7 bases short, with 21 bases between.

This chain links TRBV5-1 with TRBJ1-2; tentative D call: TRBD1 (6 bases). The clonotype originates from a woman in her thirties or forties with acute COVID-19. Sequencing used PBMCs or T cells enriched from blood (not recorded which). This CDR3 reads CASRVWGQGLFGYTF. The CDR3 DNA is TGCGCCAGCAGAGTCTGGGGGCAGGGTTTGTTTGGCTACACCTTC.